This T cell receptor beta chain was found in a study of blood T cell repertoires in COVID-19. Study information: COVID-19 samples from acute and convalescent phases originated in the United States, Italy and Spain. Sources were T cells, B-cell-depleted T cells, or PBMCs; the material itself was cDNA or gDNA.

Libraries were prepared by immunoSEQ multiplex PCR; TCRdb keeps only in-frame clonotypes and omits some of them. The sample includes about 270,000 clones, roughly 80% of them seen just once. Seattle patients were enrolled during active infection and followed longitudinally. The CDR3 spans 15 residues. J was trimmed by 4 bases and V by 4 bases; bases with no gene match: 7. CDR1 is SGHAT and CDR2 is FQNNGV in the germline V gene. The rearrangement uses TRBV11-2 and TRBJ2-5; 9 nucleotides align to TRBD1. What was sequenced was peripheral blood. The receptor was isolated from a human donor with COVID-19, enrolled during active disease. The donor label of this sample is uncertain. Here the CDR3 DNA reads TGTGCCAGCAGCTCACACAGGGGGCGCGGAGAGACCCAGTACTTC. It is translated as CASSSHRGRGETQYF.